This record covers a single T cell receptor (beta chain). The sample holds other DNA sequences that translate to the same CDR3. This specimen comes from a study of blood T cell repertoires in COVID-19. Study in general: T cells, B-cell-depleted T cells, or PBMCs supplied cDNA or gDNA.

Some clones are missing from TCRdb's copy, which holds only in-frame ones; the method was immunoSEQ multiplex PCR. The sample lists some 110,000 clones, almost 85% occurring once. Sequenced sample: peripheral blood. The receptor comes from a man between 65 and 85 years old with active or convalescent COVID-19.

The CDR3 is CAWSVQGDSPLHF. In DNA, the CDR3 is TGTGCCTGGAGTGTCCAGGGCGATTCACCCCTCCACTTT. V usage is TRBV30 and J usage is TRBJ1-6; weak D call: TRBD1 (5 bases). Germline V lookup: CDR1 GTSNPN, CDR2 SVGIG (reference sequence). The CDR3 has 13 residues. Trimming left V 0 bases short and J 8 bases short, with 8 bases between.